This entry lists 18 T cell receptor beta chains sequenced from one sample in a study of shared clonotypes between healthy human individuals. Here immunoSEQ multiplex PCR was the method, and the copy in TCRdb shows in-frame clones only, minus some. This sample has some 580,000 clones, with 97% found just once. The sample was naive CD4+ T cells sorted from blood. Subset: CD45RA+ positively selected. The origin of the receptors is a woman younger than 45 in good health.

This clone appeared a single time. The rearrangement links TRBV27 to TRBJ2-1, with 10 bases that match TRBD1. This CDR3 is 16 amino acids long. Germline V gene lookup returns CDR1 MNHEY and CDR2 SMNVEV (reference sequence). V gave up 5 bases and J gave up 3 bases; unmatched junction bases: 7. The CDR3 coding sequence is TGTGCCAGCAGTCGAGCCGGGACAGGGGACTACAATGAGCAGTTCTTC. Translation: CASSRAGTGDYNEQFF.

The chain couples TRBV19 to TRBJ2-5; no firm D call. Near its end, the DNA agrees better with TRBJ2-7, so the J call may be wrong. CDR1 is LNHDA, CDR2 SQIVND, per germline (reference sequence). The CDR3 loop spans 13 amino acids. CDR3 nucleotide sequence: TGTGCCAGTAGTAAGGTCTACTACTACGAGCAGTACTTC. The encoded protein is CASSKVYYYEQYF.

The genes are TRBV5-6 and TRBJ2-5; 10 nucleotides match TRBD2. The CDR3 runs to 14 residues. Germline-derived CDR1 and CDR2 are SGHDT and YYEEEE. Trimming removed 6 bases from V and 5 bases from J; junction bases left unmatched: 7. CDR3 DNA sequence: TGTGCCAGCATCCCTAGCGGGGGAGGGGAGACCCAGTACTTC. Translated: CASIPSGGGETQYF.

This rearrangement joins TRBV9 to TRBJ2-5, with 9 bases that match TRBD2. This CDR3 region has 17 residues. The junction had 6 bases not matched to a gene; V was cut back by 0 bases and J by 0 bases. Germline V gene lookup returns CDR1 SGDLS and CDR2 YYNGEE. Written as DNA, the CDR3 is TGTGCCAGCAGCGTAGGTGGTAGCGGGAGATACCAAGAGACCCAGTACTTC. Translating it yields CASSVGGSGRYQETQYF. The full variable domain, its missing parts supplied by reference TRBV9 and TRBJ2-5, is DSGVTQTPKHLITATGQRVTLRCSPRSGDLSVYWYQQSLDQGLQFLIQYYNGEERAKGNILERFSAQQFPDLHSELNLSSLELGDSALYFCASSVGGSGRYQETQYFGPGTRLLVL.

The genes are TRBV7-9 and TRBJ1-3; D is unresolved. Deletions cut 2 bases from V and 7 bases from J, with 9 bases between. CDR1 is SEHNR, CDR2 FQNEAQ, per germline (reference sequence). This CDR3 has 13 residues. CDR3 in DNA: TGTGCCAGCAGCTTATACTGGGAGAACACCATATATTTT. This codes for CASSLYWENTIYF.

The chain couples TRBV4-2 to TRBJ1-4; D may be TRBD1 (6 bases). V was trimmed by 0 bases and J by 6 bases, leaving 14 bases between them. Germline V lookup: CDR1 LGHNA, CDR2 YNFKEQ. The CDR3 length is 16 residues. The CDR3 loop is CASSQDFAGGDEKLFF. CDR3 DNA sequence: TGTGCCAGCAGCCAAGATTTTGCGGGGGGCGATGAAAAACTGTTTTTT.

This chain links TRBV20-1 with TRBJ2-1, with D perhaps TRBD1 (6 bases). V lost 0 bases and J lost 15, with 12 bases in between. CDR3 length: 11 residues. Germline V gene lookup returns CDR1 DFQATT and CDR2 SNEGSKA (reference sequence). The CDR3 DNA is TGCAGTGCTAGAGATCGGACAGCTCCGTTCTTC. Its protein is CSARDRTAPFF.

A word on this clone: The same CDR3 can be traced to other DNA sequences in this sample. The CDR3 is CASSLGGDEKLFF. Written as DNA, the CDR3 is TGTGCCAGCAGTTTGGGGGGTGATGAAAAACTGTTTTTT. The chain joins TRBV28 to TRBJ1-4; weak D call: TRBD1 (5 bases). The V end was cut by 3 bases, the J end by 6 bases, with 8 bases between. CDR1 and CDR2 from the germline V gene are MDHEN and SYDVKM. CDR3 length: 13 residues.

The V call is TRBV28, the J call TRBJ1-4; no reliable D call. With 2 bases removed from V and 0 bases from J, the gap between germline ends came to 16 bases. Per the germline V gene, CDR1 is MDHEN and CDR2 is SYDVKM. The CDR3 is 18 residues long. DNA for the CDR3: TGTGCCAGCAGTTTAAGGGCCCTGATATCCGCAACTAATGAAAAACTGTTTTTT. Protein sequence: CASSLRALISATNEKLFF.

The rearrangement links TRBV28 to TRBJ1-5; maybe TRBD1 (6 bases). V was cut by 7 bases and J by 5 bases, with 15 bases left in between. The germline CDR1 and CDR2 sequences are MDHEN and SYDVKM. The CDR3 has 14 amino acids. DNA of the CDR3: TGTGCCAGCACCTCCGCACAGGGACATCAGCCCCAGCATTTT. Protein product: CASTSAQGHQPQHF.

J is TRBJ1-1 and V is TRBV5-5; D remains ambiguous. The CDR3 has 13 amino acids. With 2 bases removed from V and 3 bases from J, the gap between germline ends came to 8 bases. From germline, CDR1 is SGHKS and CDR2 YYEKEE (reference sequence). The CDR3 is CASSFRAHTEAFF. DNA of the CDR3: TGTGCCAGCAGCTTCCGGGCCCACACTGAAGCTTTCTTT. Looking up the rest from reference TRBV5-5 and TRBJ1-1 gives the full variable domain: DAGVTQSPTHLIKTRGQQVTLRCSPISGHKSVSWYQQVLGQGPQFIFQYYEKEERGRGNFPDRFSARQFPNYSSELNVNALLLGDSALYLCASSFRAHTEAFFGQGTRLTVV.

The chain employs TRBV4-2 and TRBJ1-3; D gene ambiguous. The germline V gene has CDR1 LGHNA and CDR2 YNFKEQ. V lost 0 bases and J 2 bases, leaving 8 bases between the germline ends. The CDR3 is made up of 15 amino acids. The CDR3 loop reads CASSQDPRTGNTIYF. The CDR3 DNA follows: TGTGCCAGCAGCCAAGACCCTCGGACTGGAAACACCATATATTTT.

The chain carries TRBV4-1 and TRBJ2-3; D gene ambiguous. The CDR3 extends over 16 amino acids. From germline, CDR1 is MGHRA and CDR2 YSYEKL. Trimming cost V 0 bases and J 0 bases, with 10 bases left between them. CDR3 region: CASSQDDAASTDTQYF. The CDR3 DNA sequence: TGCGCCAGCAGCCAAGATGACGCGGCTAGCACAGATACGCAGTATTTT.

V is TRBV5-1 and J is TRBJ2-1, with TRBD2 matching over 10 bases. From germline, CDR1 is SGHRS and CDR2 YFSETQ. The CDR3 is 16 amino acids. V lost 0 bases and J lost 4; bases outside the gene matches: 4. The CDR3 sequence: CASSLATSGEYNEQFF. In nucleotides, the CDR3 is TGCGCCAGCAGCTTGGCTACTAGCGGGGAGTACAATGAGCAGTTCTTC.

The chain carries TRBV7-9 and TRBJ2-3; D is ambiguous. The CDR3 has 13 residues. V shed 1 base and J shed 4 bases, with 6 bases lying between them. CDR1 is SEHNR, CDR2 FQNEAQ, per germline (reference sequence). This chain's CDR3 is CASSLEGPDTQYF. In DNA form, the CDR3 reads TGTGCCAGCAGCTTAGAAGGCCCAGATACGCAGTATTTT. The variable domain in full, with the rest retrieved from reference TRBV7-9 and TRBJ2-3, is DTGVSQNPRHKITKRGQNVTFRCDPISEHNRLYWYRQTLGQGPEFLTYFQNEAQLEKSRLLSDRFSAERPKGSFSTLEIQRTEQGDSAMYLCASSLEGPDTQYFGPGTRLTVL.

Notes on this clone: Distinct nucleotide sequences in the sample also encode this CDR3. This chain links TRBV7-2 with TRBJ2-3; 9 positions match TRBD2. CDR1 is SGHTA, CDR2 FQGNSA, per germline. The CDR3 spans 14 residues. V lost 5 bases and J lost 1; bases outside the gene matches: 1. CDR3 region: CASSRTSGTDTQYF. CDR3 bases: TGTGCCAGCAGCCGGACTAGCGGCACAGATACGCAGTATTTT.

This sequence joins TRBV5-1 and TRBJ1-1; no firm D call. The germline gives CDR1 SGHRS, CDR2 YFSETQ. Deletions cut 3 bases from V and 0 bases from J, with 9 bases between. CDR3 size: 14 residues. The CDR3 spells CASSWQNVNTEAFF. CDR3 DNA: TGCGCCAGCAGCTGGCAGAACGTGAACACTGAAGCTTTCTTT.

This clone was recorded once. The chain has TRBV6-5 and TRBJ2-7; weak D call: TRBD1 (6 bases). The CDR3 totals 13 residues. The germline V gene encodes CDR1 MNHEY and CDR2 SVGAGI. V dropped 6 bases and J dropped 0 bases, with 9 bases sitting between them. CDR3 in amino acids: CASSNRDSYEQYF. In DNA, the CDR3 is TGTGCCAGCAGCAACAGGGACTCCTACGAGCAGTACTTC.